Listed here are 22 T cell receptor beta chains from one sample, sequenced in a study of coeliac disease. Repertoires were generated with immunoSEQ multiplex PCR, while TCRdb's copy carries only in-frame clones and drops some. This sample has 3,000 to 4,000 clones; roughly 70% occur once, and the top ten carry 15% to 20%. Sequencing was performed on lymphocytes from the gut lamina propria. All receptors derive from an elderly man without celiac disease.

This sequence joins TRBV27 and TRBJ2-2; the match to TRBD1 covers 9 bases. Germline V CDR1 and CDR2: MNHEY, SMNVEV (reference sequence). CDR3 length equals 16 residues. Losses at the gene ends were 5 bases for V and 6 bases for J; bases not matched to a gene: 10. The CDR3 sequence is CASSPHDRGGAGELFF. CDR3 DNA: TGTGCCAGCAGTCCCCATGACAGGGGGGGTGCCGGGGAGCTGTTTTTT.

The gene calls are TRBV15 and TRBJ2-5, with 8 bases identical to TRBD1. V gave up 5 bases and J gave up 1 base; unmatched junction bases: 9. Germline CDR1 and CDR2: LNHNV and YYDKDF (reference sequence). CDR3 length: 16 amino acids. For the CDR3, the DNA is TGTGCCACCAGCTCCTCCGGGACAGGCCCCCAAGAGACCCAGTACTTC. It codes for CATSSSGTGPQETQYF.

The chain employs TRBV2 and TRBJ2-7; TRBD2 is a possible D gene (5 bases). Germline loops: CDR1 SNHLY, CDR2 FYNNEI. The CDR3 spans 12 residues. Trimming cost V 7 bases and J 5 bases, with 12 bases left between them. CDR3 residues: CASITSTDEQYV. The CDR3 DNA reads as TGTGCCAGCATAACTAGTACGGACGAGCAGTACGTC.

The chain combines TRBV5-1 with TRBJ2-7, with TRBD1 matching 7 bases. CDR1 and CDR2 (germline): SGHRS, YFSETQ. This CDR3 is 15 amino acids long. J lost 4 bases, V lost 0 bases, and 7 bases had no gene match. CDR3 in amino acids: CASSLAAGQVYEQYV. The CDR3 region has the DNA TGCGCCAGCAGCTTGGCCGCTGGACAGGTGTACGAGCAGTACGTC.

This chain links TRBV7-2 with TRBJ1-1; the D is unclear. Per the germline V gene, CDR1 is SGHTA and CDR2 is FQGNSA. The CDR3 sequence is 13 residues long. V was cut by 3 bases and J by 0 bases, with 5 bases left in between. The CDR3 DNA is TGTGCCAGCAGCTTTCAGGTGAACACTGAAGCTTTCTTT. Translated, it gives CASSFQVNTEAFF.

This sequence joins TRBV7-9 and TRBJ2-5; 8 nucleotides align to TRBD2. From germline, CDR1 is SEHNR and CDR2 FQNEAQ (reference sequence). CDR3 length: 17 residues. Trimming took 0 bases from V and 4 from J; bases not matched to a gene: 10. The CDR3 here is CASSLARTGGPGETQYF. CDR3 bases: TGTGCCAGCAGCTTAGCGAGGACGGGAGGGCCGGGAGAGACCCAGTACTTC. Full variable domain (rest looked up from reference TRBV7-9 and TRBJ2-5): DTGVSQNPRHKITKRGQNVTFRCDPISEHNRLYWYRQTLGQGPEFLTYFQNEAQLEKSRLLSDRFSAERPKGSFSTLEIQRTEQGDSAMYLCASSLARTGGPGETQYFGPGTRLLVL.

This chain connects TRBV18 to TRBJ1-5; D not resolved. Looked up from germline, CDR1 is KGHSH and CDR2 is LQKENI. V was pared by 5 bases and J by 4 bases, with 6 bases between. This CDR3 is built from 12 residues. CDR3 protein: CASSEANQPQHF. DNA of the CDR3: TGTGCCAGCTCAGAGGCTAATCAGCCCCAGCATTTT.

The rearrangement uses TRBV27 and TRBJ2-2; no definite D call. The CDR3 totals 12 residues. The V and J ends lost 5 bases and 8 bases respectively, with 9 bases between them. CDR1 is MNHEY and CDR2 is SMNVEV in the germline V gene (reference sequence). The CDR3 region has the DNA TGTGCCAGCAGTCTCGGTGGTGGGGAGCTGTTTTTT. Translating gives CASSLGGGELFF.

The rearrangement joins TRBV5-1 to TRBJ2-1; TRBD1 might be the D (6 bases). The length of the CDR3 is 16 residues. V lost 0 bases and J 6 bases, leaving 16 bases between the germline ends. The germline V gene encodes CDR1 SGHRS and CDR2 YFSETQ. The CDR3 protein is CASSLAPVQGFNEQFF. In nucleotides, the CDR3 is TGCGCCAGCAGCTTGGCCCCGGTCCAGGGGTTCAATGAGCAGTTCTTC. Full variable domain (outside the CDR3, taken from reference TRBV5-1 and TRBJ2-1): KAGVTQTPRYLIKTRGQQVTLSCSPISGHRSVSWYQQTPGQGLQFLFEYFSETQRNKGNFPGRFSGRQFSNSRSEMNVSTLELGDSALYLCASSLAPVQGFNEQFFGPGTRLTVL.

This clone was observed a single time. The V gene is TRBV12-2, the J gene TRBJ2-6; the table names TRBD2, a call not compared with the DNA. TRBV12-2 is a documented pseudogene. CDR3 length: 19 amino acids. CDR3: CASRTSRTPTQSRANVLTF. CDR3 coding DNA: TGTGCAAGTCGCACTAGTCGGACTCCAACACAAAGTCGGGCCAACGTCCTGACTTTC.

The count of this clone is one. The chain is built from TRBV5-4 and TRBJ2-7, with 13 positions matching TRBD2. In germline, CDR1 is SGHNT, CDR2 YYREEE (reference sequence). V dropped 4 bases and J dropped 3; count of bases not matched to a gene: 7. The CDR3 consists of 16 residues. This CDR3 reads CASSPQRTSGSYEQYF. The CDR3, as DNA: TGTGCCAGCAGCCCTCAGCGGACTAGCGGGAGCTACGAGCAGTACTTC.

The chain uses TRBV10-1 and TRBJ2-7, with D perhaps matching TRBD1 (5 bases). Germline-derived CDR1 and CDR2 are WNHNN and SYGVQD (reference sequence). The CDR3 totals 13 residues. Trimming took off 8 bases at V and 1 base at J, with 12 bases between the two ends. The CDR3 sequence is CASGALQSYEQYV. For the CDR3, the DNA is TGCGCCAGCGGGGCGCTTCAGTCCTACGAGCAGTACGTC.

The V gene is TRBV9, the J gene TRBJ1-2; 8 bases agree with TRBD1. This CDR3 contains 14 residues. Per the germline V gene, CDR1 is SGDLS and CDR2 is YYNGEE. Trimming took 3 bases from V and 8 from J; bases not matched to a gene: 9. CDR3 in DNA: TGTGCCAGCAGCGCCTGGACAGGGCGCGTGGGCTACACCTTC. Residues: CASSAWTGRVGYTF.

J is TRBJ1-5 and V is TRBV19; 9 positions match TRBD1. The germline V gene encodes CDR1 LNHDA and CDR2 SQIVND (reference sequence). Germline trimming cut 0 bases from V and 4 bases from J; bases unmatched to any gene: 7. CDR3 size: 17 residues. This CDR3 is CASSIDASGTGNQPQHF. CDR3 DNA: TGTGCCAGTAGTATAGACGCTTCCGGGACAGGGAATCAGCCCCAGCATTTT. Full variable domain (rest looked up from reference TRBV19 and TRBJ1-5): DGGITQSPKYLFRKEGQNVTLSCEQNLNHDAMYWYRQDPGQGLRLIYYSQIVNDFQKGDIAEGYSVSREKKESFPLTVTSAQKNPTAFYLCASSIDASGTGNQPQHFGDGTRLSIL.

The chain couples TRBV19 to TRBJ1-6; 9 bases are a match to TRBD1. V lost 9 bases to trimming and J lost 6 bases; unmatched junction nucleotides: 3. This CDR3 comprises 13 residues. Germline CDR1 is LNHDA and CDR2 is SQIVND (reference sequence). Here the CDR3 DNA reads TGTGCCAGCGAGGACAGGGGTAATTCACCCCTCCACTTT. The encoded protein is CASEDRGNSPLHF.

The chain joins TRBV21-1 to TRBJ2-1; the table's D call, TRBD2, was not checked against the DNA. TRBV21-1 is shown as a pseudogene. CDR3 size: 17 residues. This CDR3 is CASSTTPTSPYGNEQFF. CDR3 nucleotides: TGTGCCAGCAGCACCACCCCGACTAGTCCCTATGGGAATGAGCAGTTCTTC.

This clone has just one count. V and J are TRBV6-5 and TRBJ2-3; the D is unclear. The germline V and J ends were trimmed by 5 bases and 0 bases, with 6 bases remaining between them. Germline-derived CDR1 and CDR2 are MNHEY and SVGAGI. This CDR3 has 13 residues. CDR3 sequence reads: CASSRSSTDTQYF. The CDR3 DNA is TGTGCCAGCAGTAGAAGCAGCACAGATACGCAGTATTTT.

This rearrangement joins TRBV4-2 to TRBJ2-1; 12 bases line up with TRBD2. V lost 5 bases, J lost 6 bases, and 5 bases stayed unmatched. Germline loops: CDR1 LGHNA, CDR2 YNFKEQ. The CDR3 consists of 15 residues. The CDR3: CASSFGLAGTNEQFF. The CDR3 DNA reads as TGTGCCAGCAGCTTCGGACTAGCGGGAACCAATGAGCAGTTCTTC.

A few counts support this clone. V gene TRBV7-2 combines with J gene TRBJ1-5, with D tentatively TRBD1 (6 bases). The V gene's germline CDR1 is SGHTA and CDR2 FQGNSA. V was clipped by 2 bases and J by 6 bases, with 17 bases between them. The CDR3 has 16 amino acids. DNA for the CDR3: TGTGCCAGCAGCTTACGTCCAAGGGGGTTAGGTCAGCCCCAGCATTTT. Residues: CASSLRPRGLGQPQHF.

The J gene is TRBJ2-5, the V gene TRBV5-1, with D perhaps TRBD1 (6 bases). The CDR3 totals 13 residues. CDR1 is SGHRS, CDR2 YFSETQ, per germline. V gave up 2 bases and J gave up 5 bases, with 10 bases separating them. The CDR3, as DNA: TGCGCCAGCAGCTTCGGGACAAAGGAGACCCAGTACTTC. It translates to CASSFGTKETQYF.

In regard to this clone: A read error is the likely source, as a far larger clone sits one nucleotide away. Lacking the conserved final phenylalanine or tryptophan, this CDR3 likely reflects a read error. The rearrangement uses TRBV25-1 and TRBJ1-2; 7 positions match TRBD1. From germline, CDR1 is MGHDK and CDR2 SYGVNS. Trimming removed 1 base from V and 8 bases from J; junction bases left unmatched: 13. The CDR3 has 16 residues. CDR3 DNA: TGTGCCAGCAGTGAATTAGGAGAGACAGGGAATCTGGGCTACACCCTC. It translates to CASSELGETGNLGYTL.

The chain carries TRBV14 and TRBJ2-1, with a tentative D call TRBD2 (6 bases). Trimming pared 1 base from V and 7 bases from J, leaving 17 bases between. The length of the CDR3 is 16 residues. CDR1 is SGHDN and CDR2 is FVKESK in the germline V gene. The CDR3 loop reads CASSQGSGRGKNEQFF. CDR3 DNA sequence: TGTGCCAGCAGCCAAGGGTCAGGACGGGGGAAGAATGAGCAGTTCTTC.